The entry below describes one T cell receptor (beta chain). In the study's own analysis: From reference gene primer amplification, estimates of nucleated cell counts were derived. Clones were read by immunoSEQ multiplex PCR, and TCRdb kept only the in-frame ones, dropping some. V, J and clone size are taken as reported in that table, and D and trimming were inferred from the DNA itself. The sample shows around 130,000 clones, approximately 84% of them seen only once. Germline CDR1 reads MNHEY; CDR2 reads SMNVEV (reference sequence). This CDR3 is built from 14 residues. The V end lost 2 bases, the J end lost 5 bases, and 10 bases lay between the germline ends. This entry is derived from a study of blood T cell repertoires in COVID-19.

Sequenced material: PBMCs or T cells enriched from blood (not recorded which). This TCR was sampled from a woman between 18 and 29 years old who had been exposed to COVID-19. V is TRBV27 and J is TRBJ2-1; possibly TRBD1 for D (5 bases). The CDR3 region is CASSLTQANNEQFF. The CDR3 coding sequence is TGTGCCAGCAGTTTAACACAGGCCAACAATGAGCAGTTCTTC.